These 9 T cell receptor beta chains came from one sample sequenced in a study of T-cell memory formation after mild COVID-19. Via MiXCR, TCRdb re-called the 5' RACE reads, giving one row per CDR3 protein. The table includes a few hundred thousand distinct CDR3 sequences, roughly 25% detected once. What was sequenced was PBMCs or a T cell subset sorted from them (not recorded which). The source of these receptors is an adult woman who had mild COVID-19 (a few samples of this study predate the infection). Cell type and time point are not known.

There are a few counts of this clonotype. V is TRBV6-5 and J is TRBJ2-1; TRBD1 agrees at 8 bases. The junction had 16 bases not matched to a gene; V was cut back by 6 bases and J by 6 bases. The CDR3 has 17 residues. Looked up from germline, CDR1 is MNHEY and CDR2 is SVGAGI. CDR3 sequence reads: CASSDRGWIQGSNEQFF. The CDR3 nucleotides read TGTGCCAGCAGCGACAGGGGATGGATACAGGGTAGCAATGAGCAGTTCTTC.

This sequence joins TRBV5-5 and TRBJ2-7; 8 positions agree with TRBD2. CDR1 is SGHKS and CDR2 is YYEKEE in the germline V gene (reference sequence). J was trimmed by 0 bases and V by 4 bases; bases with no gene match: 6. The CDR3 length is 15 residues. The CDR3: CASSPREGLSYEQYF. The CDR3 bases are TGTGCCAGCAGCCCCCGGGAGGGGCTCTCCTACGAGCAGTACTTC. Combining the CDR3 with reference TRBV5-5 and TRBJ2-7 gives the whole variable domain DAGVTQSPTHLIKTRGQQVTLRCSPISGHKSVSWYQQVLGQGPQFIFQYYEKEERGRGNFPDRFSARQFPNYSSELNVNALLLGDSALYLCASSPREGLSYEQYFGPGTRLTVT.

The chain carries TRBV29-1 and TRBJ2-7, with TRBD1 matching 8 bases. Germline V gene data show CDR1 as SQVTM and CDR2 as ANQGSEA. The CDR3 has 14 residues. Trimming cost V 6 bases and J 0 bases; bases outside gene matches: 7. For the CDR3, the DNA is TGCAGCGTCGGGGACAGGCAGAGCTCCTACGAGCAGTACTTC. Translated: CSVGDRQSSYEQYF.

V is TRBV12-3 or TRBV12-4 and J is TRBJ1-5; D not resolved. The CDR3 is 15 residues long. The V end was cut by 6 bases, the J end by 2 bases, with 14 bases between. The CDR3 sequence: CASSPWGGGNQPQHF. The DNA of the CDR3 is TGTGCCAGCAGCCCTTGGGGTGGCGGCAATCAGCCCCAGCATTTT.

This clonotype was observed a few times. The J gene is TRBJ2-5, the V gene TRBV29-1, with TRBD1 as a possible D gene (5 bases). CDR3 length: 12 residues. Between the trimmed V and J ends, which lost 4 bases and 5 bases, there was a span of 11 bases. From germline, CDR1 is SQVTM and CDR2 ANQGSEA. CDR3 region: CSVVRSGETQYF. The CDR3 DNA is TGCAGCGTTGTAAGGTCAGGGGAGACCCAGTACTTC.

The chain is built from TRBV2 and TRBJ2-3; 7 nucleotides align to TRBD2. CDR1 and CDR2 (germline): SNHLY, FYNNEI. CDR3 length: 14 residues. The V and J ends lost 3 bases and 2 bases, in that order; junction bases with no gene match: 2. CDR3 in DNA: TGTGCCAGCAGTGACGGGGGGACCACAGATACGCAGTATTTT. Amino acid sequence: CASSDGGTTDTQYF.

The chain links TRBV5-5 to TRBJ2-7; D gene ambiguous. This CDR3 contains 13 residues. In germline, CDR1 is SGHKS, CDR2 YYEKEE (reference sequence). V dropped 0 bases and J dropped 6 bases, with 10 bases sitting between them. DNA of the CDR3: TGTGCCAGCAGCTTGGGACCCATGCTCGAGCAGTACTTC. It translates to CASSLGPMLEQYF.

In its sample, this clonotype was seen a few times. This chain uses TRBV11-2 with TRBJ2-3; the D call may be TRBD1 or TRBD2 (5 bases each). Germline CDR1 is SGHAT and CDR2 is FQNNGV. V was clipped by 4 bases and J by 0 bases, with 11 bases between them. This CDR3 is built from 15 residues. CDR3 sequence: CASSSGTLSTDTQYF. CDR3 coding DNA: TGTGCCAGCAGCTCCGGGACCCTCAGCACAGATACGCAGTATTTT.

This rearrangement joins TRBV4-2 to TRBJ2-7, with 7 positions matching TRBD2. The J segment lost 2 bases and the V segment lost 4 bases, leaving 11 bases of the junction unmatched. Germline V gene lookup returns CDR1 LGHNA and CDR2 YNFKEQ. The CDR3 extends over 16 amino acids. DNA of the CDR3: TGTGCCAGCAGCCGCGGGATTGGCGGGAGAGCCTACGAGCAGTACTTC. This translates into CASSRGIGGRAYEQYF.